Below, one TCR beta chain is given with its context. Its specificity is unknown. The source of the sample is a study of lymphopenia after photon versus proton radiotherapy. Study observations and caveats: Post-nadir TCR diversity decline inversely tracked overall survival among those who died. After the lymphocyte nadir, photon-treated repertoires showed oligoclonal expansion, especially of CD8+ Temra cells.

Sequencing used immunoSEQ multiplex PCR; TCRdb keeps in-frame clones, though not all of them. The sample shows approximately 71,000 clones, approximately 91% of them seen only once. V shed 3 bases, J shed 2 bases, and the junction held 5 bases outside the gene matches. CDR1 and CDR2 from the germline V gene are SGDLS and YYNGEE. The length of the CDR3 is 15 residues. The chain is built from TRBV9 and TRBJ1-5, with 7 bases identical to TRBD1. The receptor was isolated from a woman between 70 and 85 years old with pancreatic cancer. Source: peripheral blood, taken from a patient treated with photon-based radiotherapy. CDR3 protein: CASSGGGQRNQPQHF. In DNA form, the CDR3 reads TGTGCCAGCAGCGGAGGGGGACAGCGCAATCAGCCCCAGCATTTT.